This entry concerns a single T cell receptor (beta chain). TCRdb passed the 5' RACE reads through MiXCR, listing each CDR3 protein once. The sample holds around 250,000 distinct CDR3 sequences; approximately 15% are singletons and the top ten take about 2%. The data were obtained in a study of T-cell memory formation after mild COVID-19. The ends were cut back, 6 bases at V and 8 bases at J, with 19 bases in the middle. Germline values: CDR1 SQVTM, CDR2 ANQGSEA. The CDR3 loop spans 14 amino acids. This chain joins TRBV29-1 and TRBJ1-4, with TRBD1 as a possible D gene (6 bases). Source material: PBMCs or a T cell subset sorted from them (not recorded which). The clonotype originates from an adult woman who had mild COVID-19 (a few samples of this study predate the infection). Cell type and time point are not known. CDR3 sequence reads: CSVARGAGEEKLFF. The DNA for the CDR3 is TGCAGCGTCGCCCGAGGGGCAGGGGAGGAAAAACTGTTTTTT.